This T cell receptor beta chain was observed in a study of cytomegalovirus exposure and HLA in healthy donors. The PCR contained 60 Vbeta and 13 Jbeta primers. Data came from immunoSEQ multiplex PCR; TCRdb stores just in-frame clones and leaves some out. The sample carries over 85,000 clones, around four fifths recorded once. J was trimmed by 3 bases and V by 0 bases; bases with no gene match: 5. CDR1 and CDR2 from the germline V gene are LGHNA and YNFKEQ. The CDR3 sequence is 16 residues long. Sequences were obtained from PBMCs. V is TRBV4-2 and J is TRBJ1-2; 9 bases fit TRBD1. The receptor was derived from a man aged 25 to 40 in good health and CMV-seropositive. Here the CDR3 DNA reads TGTGCCAGCAGCCAAGATAGGGACAGGGTCCACTATGGCTACACCTTC. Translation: CASSQDRDRVHYGYTF.